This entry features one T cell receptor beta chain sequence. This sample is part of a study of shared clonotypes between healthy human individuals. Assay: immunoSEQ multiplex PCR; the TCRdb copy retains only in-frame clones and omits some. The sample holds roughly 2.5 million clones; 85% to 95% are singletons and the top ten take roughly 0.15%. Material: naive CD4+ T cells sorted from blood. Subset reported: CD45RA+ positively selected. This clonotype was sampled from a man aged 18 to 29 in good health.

CDR3 DNA sequence: TGTGCCAGCAGCTCAGTGCTAACCTACGAGCAGTACTTC. It translates to CASSSVLTYEQYF. The gene calls are TRBV2 and TRBJ2-7; no definite D call. The CDR3 extends over 13 amino acids. V dropped 6 bases and J dropped 2 bases, with 11 bases sitting between them. Per the germline V gene, CDR1 is SNHLY and CDR2 is FYNNEI.